This T cell receptor (beta chain) was profiled in a study of T cell changes during pregnancy in multiple sclerosis (dated by TCRdb to 2018 to 2020). In terms of the full investigation: The study examined how the T cell repertoire changed over the course of pregnancy in women with multiple sclerosis.

Libraries were constructed by the immunoSEQ multiplex PCR assay. TCRdb limited this immuneACCESS table to in-frame rearrangements with V and J called. A share of clones is missing; checked studies link under half to unresolved V genes, and the rest is unexplained. For this sample there are about 75,000 clones; 85% to 95% appear just once. 0.12% to 0.15% of the sample is in the top ten clones. With respect to this clone: There is no known antigen for this receptor. There are no base qualities to consult, and no much larger clone falls within one base.

Sequencing was performed on CD4+ T cells from peripheral blood mononuclear cells, taken after pregnancy. This receptor was obtained from a female donor with multiple sclerosis, enrolled in a pregnancy study.

The nucleotide sequence reads as follows: TGTGCCAGCAGCTTTCGAGCGGCCAACTCCTACAATGAGCAGTTCTTC. It is translated as CASSFRAANSYNEQFF. Recombination linked TRBV9 to TRBJ2-1; TRBD2 is a possible D gene, resting on 5 matching bases. The CDR3, from cysteine to phenylalanine, totals 16 residues. Only CDR3 DNA is held: 48 bases, read in frame from base 1. Cut back by 4 bases and 0 bases, the V and J ends lie 14 bases apart. CDR1 and CDR2 were assigned from the germline V gene as SGDLS and YYNGEE.